This T cell receptor beta chain was captured by sequencing in a study of T-cell reconstitution after alpha-beta-depleted transplantation in children. The CDR3 length is 10 residues. Trimming removed 9 bases from V and 5 bases from J, with 7 bases in between. CDR1 MNHEY and CDR2 SMNVEV come from the germline V gene (reference sequence). Study results and caveats: Two months or so post-transplant, alpha-beta T cells reportedly derived from several hundred expanded graft clones. The origin of high day-60 TCRbeta diversity in some patients lay in surviving recipient T cells and thymic progenitors. T cells produced anew were the main source of T-cell counts and diversity one year after transplant.

The authors prepared the TCRbeta library with unique molecular identifiers. TCRdb analysed the PCR reads with MiXCR anew, one entry per CDR3 protein. The sample consists of around 300,000 distinct CDR3 sequences, roughly 7.8% of them appearing once. This clonotype has a count of ten or more. Its antigen remains unidentified. Sequencing was performed on peripheral blood, taken 360 days after TCRalphabeta/CD19-depleted stem cell transplant. The source of this sequence is a female patient under 10 years old who had a stem cell transplant for Fanconi anemia, so the T cells may come from the graft donor. The V gene is TRBV27, the J gene TRBJ2-5; D not certain. The CDR3 spells CARKVETQYF. CDR3 bases: TGTGCCAGGAAAGTGGAGACCCAGTACTTC.